This T cell receptor beta chain was profiled in a study of CD8+CD57+ T cells in acquired aplastic anemia. Study-level background: Sorting CD4+ and CD8+ cells gave DNA averaging roughly 3.2 ug. General study findings and limits: Patients and controls were not found to differ significantly in CD8+ Simpson's diversity. Overlapping CD8+ CDR3 repertoires of patients and controls contained approximately 28 shared sequences.

Per the germline V gene, CDR1 is MGHDK and CDR2 is SYGVNS. The CDR3 covers 14 residues. V gave up 6 bases and J gave up 5 bases; unmatched junction bases: 5. According to the study, genomic DNA was the template for TCR beta VDJ and CDR3 profiling. MiXCR was run by TCRdb on the reads, yielding one entry per CDR3 protein. The table includes 250,000 to 350,000 distinct CDR3 sequences, 56% detected once. As concerns this clonotype: Its specificity is not known.

Material for sequencing was sorted CD4+, CD8+, or CD8+CD57+ T cells (not recorded which) from PBMCs. The sequence was obtained from a human donor with severe aplastic anemia or a healthy control (not recorded which). V gene TRBV25-1 combines with J gene TRBJ2-2; the match to TRBD1 covers 8 bases. CDR3 loop: CASRSRTGTGELFF. Here the CDR3 DNA reads TGTGCCAGCAGGTCGAGGACAGGGACCGGGGAGCTGTTTTTT.